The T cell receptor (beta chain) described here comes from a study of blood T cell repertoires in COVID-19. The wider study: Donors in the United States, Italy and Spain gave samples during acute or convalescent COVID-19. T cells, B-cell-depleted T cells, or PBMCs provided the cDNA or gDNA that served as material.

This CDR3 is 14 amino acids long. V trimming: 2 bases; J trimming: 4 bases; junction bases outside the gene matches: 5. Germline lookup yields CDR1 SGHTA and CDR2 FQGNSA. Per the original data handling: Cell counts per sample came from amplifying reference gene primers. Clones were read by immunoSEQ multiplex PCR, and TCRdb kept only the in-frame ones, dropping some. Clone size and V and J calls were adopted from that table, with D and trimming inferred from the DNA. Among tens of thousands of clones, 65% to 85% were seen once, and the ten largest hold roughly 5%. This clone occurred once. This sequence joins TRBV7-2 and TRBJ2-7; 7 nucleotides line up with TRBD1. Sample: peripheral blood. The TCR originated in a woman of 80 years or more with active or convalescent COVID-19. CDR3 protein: CASSLMGQRYEQYF. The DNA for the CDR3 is TGTGCCAGCAGCTTAATGGGACAGCGTTACGAGCAGTACTTC.